Presented here are 16 T cell receptor beta chains from one specimen sequenced in a study of identical twins (dated by TCRdb to the mid-2010s). Receptor libraries were prepared by 5' RACE. Sequenced using an Illumina HiSeq 2000. TCRdb ran its own pipeline on the public reads, namely fastp trimming at Q25 and MiXCR clone calling, and kept in-frame beta chains. Each record represents a unique CDR3 protein, reported with the most common genes and DNA among its rows. For this sample there are 700,000 to 950,000 distinct CDR3 sequences; 9% to 15% appear just once. About 1.6% of the sample is held by the ten biggest clonotypes. These data were likewise used in another study, on yellow fever vaccine responses in identical twins.

The source material was PBMCs. Receptor source: a woman aged 18-29 years in good health.

This clonotype has a handful of counts. The chain is built from TRBV29-1 and TRBJ1-2, with TRBD1 as a possible D gene (6 bases). Trimming stripped 8 bases from V and 10 bases from J, with 20 bases between. Germline CDR1 and CDR2: SQVTM and ANQGSEA. This CDR3 spans 12 amino acids. CDR3 residues: CSILQGPFVYTF. CDR3 in DNA: TGCAGCATCTTACAGGGACCGTTTGTCTACACCTTC.

In this sample, this clonotype turned up a few times. This rearrangement joins TRBV15 to TRBJ2-7; no clear D. V was shortened by 0 bases and J by 4 bases, with 7 bases between the two germline ends. The germline V gene encodes CDR1 LNHNV and CDR2 YYDKDF (reference sequence). This CDR3 has 13 amino acids. CDR3 DNA: TGTGCCACCAGCAGAGATACGGTTTACGAGCAGTACTTC. It encodes CATSRDTVYEQYF.

The CDR3 DNA is TGCGCCAGCAGCTTGGGGGACAGGGGGCCTTTAAACACCGGGGAGCTGTTTTTT. This gives the protein CASSLGDRGPLNTGELFF. The chain uses TRBV5-1 and TRBJ2-2; 12 nucleotides line up with TRBD1. V was clipped by 0 bases and J by 2 bases; unmatched bases: 5. Germline V gives CDR1 SGHRS, CDR2 YFSETQ. The CDR3 runs to 18 residues. Combining the CDR3 with reference TRBV5-1 and TRBJ2-2 gives the whole variable domain KAGVTQTPRYLIKTRGQQVTLSCSPISGHRSVSWYQQTPGQGLQFLFEYFSETQRNKGNFPGRFSGRQFSNSRSEMNVSTLELGDSALYLCASSLGDRGPLNTGELFFGEGSRLTVL.

This clonotype has at least ten counts. The rearrangement uses TRBV3-1 and TRBJ2-1, with 9 bases fitting TRBD1. This CDR3 spans 16 amino acids. In germline, CDR1 is LGHDT, CDR2 YNNKEL (reference sequence). V was clipped by 1 base and J by 8 bases; unmatched bases: 9. CDR3 sequence: CASSQARGQGFDEQFF. The CDR3 nucleotides read TGTGCCAGCAGCCAAGCCAGAGGACAGGGGTTTGATGAGCAGTTCTTC.

There are a few counts of this clonotype. The CDR3 DNA reads TGTGCCAGCAGCACAGGGACTAGCGGGAGTTTCGATGAGCAGTTCTTC. It codes for CASSTGTSGSFDEQFF. V and J are TRBV9 and TRBJ2-1; TRBD2 matches at 14 bases. Trimming took 4 bases from V and 8 from J; bases not matched to a gene: 8. The CDR3 is 16 residues long. Looked up from germline, CDR1 is SGDLS and CDR2 is YYNGEE.

This clonotype was detected a few times. The chain combines TRBV27 with TRBJ2-1; D might be TRBD2 (5 bases). CDR3 length: 13 amino acids. The germline V gene encodes CDR1 MNHEY and CDR2 SMNVEV (reference sequence). The V end was cut by 3 bases, the J end by 7 bases, with 10 bases between. The CDR3 loop reads CASSFGGRNEQFF. CDR3 DNA: TGTGCCAGCAGTTTTGGAGGAAGGAATGAGCAGTTCTTC.

V is TRBV6-1 and J is TRBJ1-1; the D gene is possibly TRBD1 (5 bases). The V end lost 6 bases, the J end lost 0 bases, and 14 bases lay between the germline ends. Germline loops: CDR1 MNHNS, CDR2 SASEGT. The CDR3 is 15 residues long. The CDR3 region has the DNA TGTGCCAGCAGGGCAGGTGGGGGTATGAACACTGAAGCTTTCTTT. Amino acid sequence: CASRAGGGMNTEAFF.

This clonotype was seen a few times. This chain uses TRBV28 with TRBJ1-2; 7 bases align to TRBD1. After removal of 3 bases from V and 4 bases from J, the junction contained 5 bases not matched to a gene. The length of the CDR3 is 14 residues. Germline V lookup: CDR1 MDHEN, CDR2 SYDVKM. This chain's CDR3 is CASSFYRGSYGYTF. The CDR3 nucleotides are TGTGCCAGCAGTTTCTACAGGGGCAGCTATGGCTACACCTTC.

The V and J genes are TRBV24-1 and TRBJ2-5; either TRBD1 or TRBD2 may supply D (6 bases each). CDR3 length equals 14 residues. Germline values: CDR1 KGHDR, CDR2 SFDVKD. Trimming removed 5 bases at V and 7 bases at J, with 16 bases between. The CDR3 sequence is CATSGDARGLTQYF. The CDR3 bases are TGTGCCACCAGTGGAGACGCCCGGGGGCTGACCCAGTACTTC.

The V and J genes are TRBV12-3 or TRBV12-4 and TRBJ2-7; D could derive from TRBD1 or TRBD2 (5 bases each). The CDR3 is made up of 13 amino acids. Trimming pared 3 bases from V and 2 bases from J, leaving 8 bases between. This CDR3 is CASSLWGPYEQYF. CDR3 DNA sequence: TGTGCCAGCAGTTTGTGGGGACCCTACGAGCAGTACTTC.

This clonotype was detected ten times or more. The CDR3, as DNA: TGTGCCAGCAGCTTAGGCGCAGGGAATGAGCAGTTCTTC. It specifies CASSLGAGNEQFF. The rearrangement joins TRBV7-9 to TRBJ2-1; weak D call: TRBD1 (5 bases). The germline V gene encodes CDR1 SEHNR and CDR2 FQNEAQ (reference sequence). The CDR3 loop spans 13 amino acids. V was pared by 1 base and J by 7 bases, with 8 bases between.

In its sample, this clonotype was seen a few times. The rearrangement joins TRBV7-9 to TRBJ2-1; 7 bases are a match to TRBD1. The ends lost 4 bases at V and 10 bases at J; junction bases unmatched: 1. CDR3 length equals 11 residues. The germline V gene has CDR1 SEHNR and CDR2 FQNEAQ (reference sequence). CDR3 in amino acids: CASSWDSEQFF. The CDR3 DNA follows: TGTGCCAGCAGCTGGGACAGCGAGCAGTTCTTC.

This clonotype turned up a few times. J is TRBJ1-6 and V is TRBV5-1, with TRBD1 identical over 12 bases. Germline-derived CDR1 and CDR2 are SGHRS and YFSETQ. The CDR3 covers 17 residues. The V segment lost 4 bases and the J segment 8 bases; nucleotides outside the gene matches: 10. For the CDR3, the DNA is TGCGCCAGCAGCCCAAGGGACAGGGGGCCGGAGGATTCACCCCTCCACTTT. It translates to CASSPRDRGPEDSPLHF.

This clonotype was detected only a few times. The V and J genes are TRBV4-2 and TRBJ2-1; possibly TRBD1 or TRBD2 for D (5 bases each). Germline V gene lookup returns CDR1 LGHNA and CDR2 YNFKEQ. The V gene lost 1 base and the J gene lost 7 bases, with 17 bases spanning the gap. The CDR3 extends over 16 amino acids. The CDR3 bases are TGTGCCAGCAGCCAAGGGGGGTGGGGGAGTAGAAATGAGCAGTTCTTC. This codes for CASSQGGWGSRNEQFF.

V gene TRBV29-1 combines with J gene TRBJ1-1; TRBD1 might be the D (5 bases). The germline gives CDR1 SQVTM, CDR2 ANQGSEA. The CDR3 has 15 residues. V dropped 6 bases and J dropped 2 bases, with 19 bases sitting between them. CDR3 coding DNA: TGCAGCGTCCAGGGACCCGAGGCCCATAACACTGAAGCTTTCTTT. Protein sequence: CSVQGPEAHNTEAFF.

This clonotype was seen more than once but under ten times. This chain joins TRBV12-3 or TRBV12-4 and TRBJ1-4, with D tentatively TRBD1 (5 bases). V was shortened by 4 bases and J by 8 bases, with 17 bases between the two germline ends. The CDR3 runs 15 residues. The CDR3 is CASSSTGTALEKLFF. CDR3 bases: TGTGCCAGCAGTTCTACCGGGACCGCTTTGGAAAAACTGTTTTTT.